This T cell receptor beta chain was retrieved from a study of blood T cell repertoires in COVID-19. In the study overall: PBMCs, B-cell-depleted T cells, or T cells were the source of the cDNA or gDNA that made up the material.

The protocol was immunoSEQ multiplex PCR, while the TCRdb copy is restricted to in-frame clones and leaves out a portion. The table shows a few hundred thousand clones, with approximately 91% occurring only once. The V segment lost 3 bases and the J segment 9 bases; nucleotides outside the gene matches: 4. Germline loops: CDR1 KGHDR, CDR2 SFDVKD. CDR3 length: 13 residues. This receptor was obtained from a middle-aged woman who had recovered from COVID-19. The chain employs TRBV24-1 and TRBJ2-1; TRBD2 matches at 7 bases. Sequenced: PBMCs or T cells enriched from blood (not recorded which). In nucleotides, the CDR3 is TGTGCCACCAGTGATGGGGGGGGGACTGAGCAGTTCTTC. Translation gives CATSDGGGTEQFF.